Listed below are T cell receptor beta chains from one sample, sequenced in a study of blood T cell repertoires in COVID-19. Some clones are missing from TCRdb's copy, which holds only in-frame ones; the method was immunoSEQ multiplex PCR. Of 150,000 to 200,000 clones detected, approximately 80% appear once; the ten largest clones hold about 14%. Sequenced: peripheral blood. The receptors were gathered from a woman in her 70s with COVID-19, enrolled during active disease. Both conserved end residues are part of each CDR3. Fields, in order: J gene, clone size, D gene, V gene, CDR3 DNA, CDR3 protein. A D gene is named only where the DNA matches it firmly. Size values are once, few and many counts, or a class for expanded clones, and some rows have none.

>TRBJ1-2|-|-|TRBV18
TGTGCCAGCTCACCAGGACAGAGCCCCTATGGCTACACCTTC
CASSPGQSPYGYTF
>TRBJ2-1|-|-|TRBV4-2
TGTGCCAGCAGCCAAGGGGCTGGATACAATGAGCAGTTCTTC
CASSQGAGYNEQFF
>TRBJ2-3|-|TRBD2|TRBV7-9
TGTGCCAGCAGCTTAGGCCTAGCGGGAGTGGGCACAGATACGCAGTATTTT
CASSLGLAGVGTDTQYF
>TRBJ1-3|-|TRBD1|TRBV14
TGTGCCAGCAGCCGCTCGACAGGGACTTTCTCTGGAAACACCATATATTTT
CASSRSTGTFSGNTIYF
>TRBJ2-1|-|-|TRBV7-2
TGTGCCAGCAGGAAACGGGAACTAGTTTCTAGTGAGCAGTTCTTC
CASRKRELVSSEQFF
>TRBJ1-4|-|-|TRBV3-1/TRBV3-2
TGTGCCAGCAGCCCGCACGCAGTGACTAATGAAAAACTGTTTTTT
CASSPHAVTNEKLFF
>TRBJ1-4|-|-|TRBV5-1
TGCGCCAGCAGCCCGGGGGACGGAAGCGAAAAACTGTTTTTT
CASSPGDGSEKLFF
>TRBJ2-5|once|-|TRBV7-8
TGTGCCAGCAGCTTAGCGGAGAGGGCAGAGACCCAGTACTTC
CASSLAERAETQYF
>TRBJ1-6|-|-|TRBV27
TGTGCCAGCAGCCCCCTTGTAAATTCACCCCTCCACTTT
CASSPLVNSPLHF
>TRBJ2-5|-|TRBD2|TRBV3-1/TRBV3-2
TGTGCCAGCAGCCAGGCGACTAGCGGGGGGTCAGAGACCCAGTACTTC
CASSQATSGGSETQYF
>TRBJ2-1|-|-|TRBV5-1
TGCGCCAGCGGTCAATGGGGCCAGGCGGGAAGTGAGCAGTTCTTC
CASGQWGQAGSEQFF
>TRBJ1-1|few|-|TRBV2
TGTGCCAGCAGTGAATTGCGGGACACTGAAGCTTTCTTT
CASSELRDTEAFF
>TRBJ1-5|-|TRBD1|TRBV19
TGTGCCAGTAGTACATGGGACAGGGACGGAAATCAGCCCCAGCATTTT
CASSTWDRDGNQPQHF
>TRBJ2-7|once|TRBD2|TRBV7-9
TGTGCCAGCAGCTTAGTCGGTATAGCGGGAGGGTTCTCCTACGAGCAGTACTTC
CASSLVGIAGGFSYEQYF
>TRBJ1-2|-|-|TRBV18
TGTGCCAGCTCACCGGGACAAGGGGCCGACGACACCTTC
CASSPGQGADDTF
>TRBJ2-5|-|-|TRBV2
TGTGCCAGCAGTGATGAGACAGGCCACCAAGAGACCCAGTACTTC
CASSDETGHQETQYF
>TRBJ2-7|-|-|TRBV4-2
TGTGCCAGCAGCCAAGTCCTACCTCAATCCTACGAGCAGTACTTC
CASSQVLPQSYEQYF
>TRBJ1-2|-|TRBD1|TRBV2
TGTGCCAGCAGAGACACAGGGGCTAACTATGGCTACACCTTC
CASRDTGANYGYTF
>TRBJ2-7|few|-|TRBV20-1
TGCAGTGCTAGTCGGAGCGTCCCCTACGAGCAGTACTTC
CSASRSVPYEQYF
>TRBJ1-5|-|-|TRBV3-1/TRBV3-2
TGTGCCAGCAGCCGGGGAGAAAGCAATCAGCCCCAGCATTTT
CASSRGESNQPQHF
>TRBJ2-2|-|-|TRBV6-5
TGTGCCAGCTTGCGTCCAGGGGACACCGGGGAGCTGTTTTTT
CASLRPGDTGELFF
>TRBJ2-1|-|-|TRBV5-1
TGCGCCAGCAGCTTGAGATTTGGGGGCCTAGGGGAATACAATGAGCAGTTCTTC
CASSLRFGGLGEYNEQFF
>TRBJ2-2|once|TRBD1|TRBV5-1
TGCGCCAGCAGCGAAAAAGTGGGACAGGGGAACACCGGGGAGCTGTTTTTT
CASSEKVGQGNTGELFF
>TRBJ1-4|-|-|TRBV28
TGTGCCAGCAGTTCGTCGACGGGAAAACTGTTTTTT
CASSSSTGKLFF
>TRBJ2-3|-|TRBD2|TRBV18
TGTGCCAGCTTTCCTCCGGGACTAGCGGGAGCAGATACGCAGTATTTT
CASFPPGLAGADTQYF
>TRBJ1-1|-|-|TRBV11-2
TGTGCCAGCAGCTTATACCGGGGGGATAAACGGGCGAACACTGAAGCTTTCTTT
CASSLYRGDKRANTEAFF
>TRBJ1-4|-|TRBD1|TRBV5-8
TGTGCCAGCAGCCGGACAGGGTCTTCTAATGAAAAACTGTTTTTT
CASSRTGSSNEKLFF
>TRBJ1-5|-|-|TRBV19
TGTGCCAGTAGTACACCCTCTATAGACTATCAGCCCCAGCATTTT
CASSTPSIDYQPQHF
>TRBJ2-5|-|TRBD1|TRBV6-5
TGTGCCAGCTCGGACAGGGGATCTCCAGGGGAGACCCAGTACTTC
CASSDRGSPGETQYF
>TRBJ1-3|-|-|TRBV9
TGTGCCAGCAGCACCTTGGACAGTTCGGGAAACACCATATATTTT
CASSTLDSSGNTIYF
>TRBJ1-2|-|-|TRBV20-1
TGCAGTGCTAGTGGAAGACAGCCCAATTACTATGGCTACACCTTC
CSASGRQPNYYGYTF
>TRBJ1-6|-|-|TRBV19
TGTGCCAGTACCGTGTCAGGGCAGGGAAATTCACCCCTCCACTTT
CASTVSGQGNSPLHF
>TRBJ1-2|once|-|TRBV27
TGTGCCAGCAGTTTAGACCCTCAGGGGCTTTATGGCTACACCTTC
CASSLDPQGLYGYTF
>TRBJ1-5|-|TRBD1|TRBV6-6
TGTGCCAGCAGTCCTTCCAGGGGGCTGTATAGCAATCAGCCCCAGCATTTT
CASSPSRGLYSNQPQHF
>TRBJ2-4|-|-|TRBV29-1
TGCAGCGCGAAACATCCAGCCAAAAACATTCAGTACTTC
CSAKHPAKNIQYF
>TRBJ1-2|-|TRBD1|TRBV30
TGTGCGCAAACGGGACAGGGACGCCTCGGCTACACCTTC
CAQTGQGRLGYTF
>TRBJ1-1|-|TRBD1|TRBV5-1
TGCGCCAGCAGCCCCGGGACAGAGAACACTGAAGCTTTCTTT
CASSPGTENTEAFF
>TRBJ2-1|-|-|TRBV27
TGTGCCAGCAGTTTAGGGTCTAGCAATCCCTACAATGAGCAGTTCTTC
CASSLGSSNPYNEQFF
>TRBJ2-7|-|-|TRBV2
TGTGCCAGCAGTGAGGAGGGCCACGAGCAGTACTTC
CASSEEGHEQYF
>TRBJ1-6|-|-|TRBV6-5
TGTGCCAGCAGGAATCCAGGCTATAATTCACCCCTCCACTTT
CASRNPGYNSPLHF
>TRBJ1-3|-|-|TRBV6-5
TGTGCCAGCAGCCCGGGATTAAACACCATATATTTT
CASSPGLNTIYF
>TRBJ1-1|-|TRBD1|TRBV30
TGTGCCTGGAGGGGAGGACAGGGGGTTAGTGAAGCTTTCTTT
CAWRGGQGVSEAFF
>TRBJ2-5|-|TRBD2|TRBV7-2
TGTGCCAGCAGCTTCCGGGGGGATACCCAGTACTTC
CASSFRGDTQYF
>TRBJ1-3|few|TRBD1|TRBV6-5
TGTGCCAGCAGCCGCGAGACAGGGGCTGGAAACACCATATATTTT
CASSRETGAGNTIYF
>TRBJ2-5|few|TRBD2|TRBV19
TGTGCCAGTAGCGATATACTAGCGGGGGGTATCCAGACCCAGTACTTC
CASSDILAGGIQTQYF
>TRBJ1-1|-|-|TRBV28
TGTGCCAGCAGGGGCAGTTTGAACACTGAAGCTTTCTTT
CASRGSLNTEAFF
>TRBJ2-7|few|-|TRBV29-1
TGCAGCGTTGAAACGCAAAGGGGAGGAGAGCAGTACTTC
CSVETQRGGEQYF
>TRBJ2-1|-|TRBD2|TRBV24-1
TGTGCCACCAGTGAAAAACCGGGACTAGCGGGACCGGGGGGTGAGCAGTTCTTC
CATSEKPGLAGPGGEQFF
>TRBJ1-1|many|-|TRBV9
TGTGCCAGCAGCGCCCTAGGAATCGATGGATGGACTGAAGCTTTCTTT
CASSALGIDGWTEAFF
>TRBJ2-3|-|TRBD2|TRBV7-2
TGTGCCAGCAGCCTTTCGCGGGGGAGCACAGATACGCAGTATTTT
CASSLSRGSTDTQYF
>TRBJ2-3|-|-|TRBV19
TGTGCCAGTACCAAAACCTCTAGCAGCACAGATACGCAGTATTTT
CASTKTSSSTDTQYF
>TRBJ2-1|-|TRBD2|TRBV6-5
TGTGCCAGCAAGGCTAGCGGGGGGGCCTACAATGAGCAGTTCTTC
CASKASGGAYNEQFF
>TRBJ1-1|-|-|TRBV11-1
TGTGCCAGCAGCTTAGTCCTCACTGAAGCTTTCTTT
CASSLVLTEAFF